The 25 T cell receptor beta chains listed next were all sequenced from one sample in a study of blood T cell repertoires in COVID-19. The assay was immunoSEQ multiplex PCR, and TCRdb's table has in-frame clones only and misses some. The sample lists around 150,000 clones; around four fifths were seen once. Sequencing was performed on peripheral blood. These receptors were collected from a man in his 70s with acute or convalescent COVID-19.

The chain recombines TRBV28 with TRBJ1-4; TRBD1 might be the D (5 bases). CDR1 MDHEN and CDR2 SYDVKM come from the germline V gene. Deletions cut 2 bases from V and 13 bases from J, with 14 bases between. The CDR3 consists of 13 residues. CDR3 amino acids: CASSLMRGRGLFF. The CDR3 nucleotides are TGTGCCAGCAGTTTAATGCGGGGTAGGGGACTGTTTTTT. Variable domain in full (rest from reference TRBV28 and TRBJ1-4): DVKVTQSSRYLVKRTGEKVFLECVQDMDHENMFWYRQDPGLGLRLIYFSYDVKMKEKGDIPEGYSVSREKKERFSLILESASTNQTSMYLCASSLMRGRGLFFGSGTQLSVL.

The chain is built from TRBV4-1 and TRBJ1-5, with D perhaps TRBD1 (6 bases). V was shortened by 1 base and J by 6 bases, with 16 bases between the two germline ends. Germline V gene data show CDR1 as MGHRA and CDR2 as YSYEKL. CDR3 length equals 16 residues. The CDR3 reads CASSQGTGSGAQPQHF. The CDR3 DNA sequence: TGCGCCAGCAGCCAAGGCACAGGGAGCGGGGCTCAGCCCCAGCATTTT.

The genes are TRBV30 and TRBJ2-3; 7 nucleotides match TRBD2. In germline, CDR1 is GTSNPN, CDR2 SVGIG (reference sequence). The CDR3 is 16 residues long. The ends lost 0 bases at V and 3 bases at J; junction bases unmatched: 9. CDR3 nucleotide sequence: TGTGCCTGGAGTGTTCCAAGCGTCGGGGGGACAGATACGCAGTATTTT. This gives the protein CAWSVPSVGGTDTQYF.

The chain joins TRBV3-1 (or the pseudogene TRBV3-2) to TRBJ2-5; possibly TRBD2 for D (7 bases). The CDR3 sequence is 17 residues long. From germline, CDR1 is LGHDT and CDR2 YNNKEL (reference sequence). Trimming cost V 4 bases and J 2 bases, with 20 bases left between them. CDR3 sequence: CASSPPWGLAAQETQYF. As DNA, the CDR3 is TGTGCCAGCAGCCCTCCCTGGGGGCTAGCGGCGCAAGAGACCCAGTACTTC.

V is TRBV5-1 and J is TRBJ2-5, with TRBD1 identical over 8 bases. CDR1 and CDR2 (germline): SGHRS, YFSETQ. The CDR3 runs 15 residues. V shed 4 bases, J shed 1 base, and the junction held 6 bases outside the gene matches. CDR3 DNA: TGCGCCAGCAGCCCGACAGGGGCCTCCCAAGAGACCCAGTACTTC. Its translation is CASSPTGASQETQYF.

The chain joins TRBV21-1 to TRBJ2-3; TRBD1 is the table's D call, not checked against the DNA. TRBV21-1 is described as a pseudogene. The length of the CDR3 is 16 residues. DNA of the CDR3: TGTGCCAGCAGCGCCCTTCCAGGGTCCAACACAGATACGCAGTATTTT. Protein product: CASSALPGSNTDTQYF.

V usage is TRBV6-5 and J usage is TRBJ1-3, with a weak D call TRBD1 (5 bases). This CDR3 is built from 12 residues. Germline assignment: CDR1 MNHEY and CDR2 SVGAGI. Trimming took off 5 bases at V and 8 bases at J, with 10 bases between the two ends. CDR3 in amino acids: CASSRGSDTIYF. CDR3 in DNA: TGTGCCAGCAGTCGGGGGTCGGACACCATATATTTT.

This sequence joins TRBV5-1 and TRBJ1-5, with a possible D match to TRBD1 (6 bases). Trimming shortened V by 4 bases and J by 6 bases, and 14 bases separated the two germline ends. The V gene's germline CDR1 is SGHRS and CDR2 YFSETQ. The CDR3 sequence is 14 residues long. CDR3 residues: CASSPGETFQPQHF. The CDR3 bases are TGCGCCAGCAGCCCAGGGGAGACATTTCAGCCCCAGCATTTT.

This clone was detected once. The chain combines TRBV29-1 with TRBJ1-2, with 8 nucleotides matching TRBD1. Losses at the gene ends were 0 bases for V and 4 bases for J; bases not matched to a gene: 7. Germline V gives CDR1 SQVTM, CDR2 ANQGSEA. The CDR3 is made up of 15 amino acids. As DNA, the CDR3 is TGCAGCGTTGAAGAAGTGGCAGGGGGCCGCTATGGCTACACCTTC. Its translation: CSVEEVAGGRYGYTF.

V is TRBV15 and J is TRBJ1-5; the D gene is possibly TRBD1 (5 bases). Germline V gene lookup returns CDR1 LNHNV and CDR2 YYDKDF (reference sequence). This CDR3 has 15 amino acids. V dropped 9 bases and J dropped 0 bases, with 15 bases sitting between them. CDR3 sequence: CATREQGLSNQPQHF. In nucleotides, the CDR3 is TGTGCCACACGAGAGCAGGGACTTAGCAATCAGCCCCAGCATTTT.

The CDR3 DNA sequence: TGCGCCAGCAGCTTGGCCAGCGGGGGACCCTACGAGCAGTACTTC. Translating gives CASSLASGGPYEQYF. V is TRBV5-1 and J is TRBJ2-7, with 8 bases aligning to TRBD2. The germline CDR1 and CDR2 sequences are SGHRS and YFSETQ. The CDR3 contains 15 residues. Unmatched junction bases numbered 4, after V lost 0 bases and J lost 2 bases.

CDR3 in DNA: TGTGCCAGCAGCTTCCAGGGGGATCGCATTCAGTACTTC. Translated: CASSFQGDRIQYF. The gene calls are TRBV5-4 and TRBJ2-4, with 7 positions matching TRBD1. Germline V gene sequence: CDR1 SGHNT, CDR2 YYREEE (reference sequence). This CDR3 has 13 amino acids. V gave up 2 bases and J gave up 9 bases; unmatched junction bases: 5.

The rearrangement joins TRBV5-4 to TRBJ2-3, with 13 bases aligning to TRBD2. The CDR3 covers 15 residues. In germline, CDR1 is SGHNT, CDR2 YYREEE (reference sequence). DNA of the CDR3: TGTATATCAACTAGCGGGAGGGCCCGCACAGATACGCAGTATTTT. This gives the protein CISTSGRARTDTQYF.

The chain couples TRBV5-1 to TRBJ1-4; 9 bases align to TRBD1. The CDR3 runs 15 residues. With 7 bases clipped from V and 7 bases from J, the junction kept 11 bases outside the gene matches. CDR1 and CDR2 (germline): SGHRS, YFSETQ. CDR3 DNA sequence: TGCGCCAGCCGAGGACCGGGACAGGGTGGTGAAAAACTGTTTTTT. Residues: CASRGPGQGGEKLFF.

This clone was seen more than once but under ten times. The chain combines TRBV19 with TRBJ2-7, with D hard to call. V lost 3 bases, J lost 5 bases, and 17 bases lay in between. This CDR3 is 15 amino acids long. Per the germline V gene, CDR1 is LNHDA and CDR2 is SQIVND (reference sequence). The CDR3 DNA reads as TGTGCCAGTAGTATTTTACCGGGTCCTCGCAACGAGCAGTACTTC. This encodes CASSILPGPRNEQYF.

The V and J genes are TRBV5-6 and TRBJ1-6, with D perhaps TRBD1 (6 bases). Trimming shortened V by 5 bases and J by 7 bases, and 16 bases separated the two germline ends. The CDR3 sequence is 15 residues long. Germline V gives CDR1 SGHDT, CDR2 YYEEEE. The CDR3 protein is CASSNRVSPNSPLHF. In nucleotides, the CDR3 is TGTGCCAGCAGTAACAGGGTTTCTCCCAATTCACCCCTCCACTTT.

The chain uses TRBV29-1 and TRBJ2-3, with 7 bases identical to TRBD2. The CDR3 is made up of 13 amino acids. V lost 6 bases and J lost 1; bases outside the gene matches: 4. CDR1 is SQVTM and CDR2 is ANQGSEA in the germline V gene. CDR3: CSVAGSRTDTQYF. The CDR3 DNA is TGCAGCGTAGCGGGATCTCGCACAGATACGCAGTATTTT.

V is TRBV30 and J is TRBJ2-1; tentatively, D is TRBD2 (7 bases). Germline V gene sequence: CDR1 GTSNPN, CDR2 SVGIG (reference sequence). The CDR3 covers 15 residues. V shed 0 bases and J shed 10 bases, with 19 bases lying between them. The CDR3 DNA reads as TGTGCCTGGAGTGTAGGGCTAGCGGAGGGGGAGGAGCAGTTCTTC. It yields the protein CAWSVGLAEGEEQFF.

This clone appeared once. CDR3 sequence (DNA): TGTGCCAGCAGTCTACAGGGGGCTCAACAGCCCCAGCATTTT. Translation: CASSLQGAQQPQHF. The chain has TRBV6-5 and TRBJ1-5; 9 nucleotides match TRBD1. The junction had 6 bases not matched to a gene; V was cut back by 5 bases and J by 7 bases. Germline V gives CDR1 MNHEY, CDR2 SVGAGI. The CDR3 totals 14 residues.

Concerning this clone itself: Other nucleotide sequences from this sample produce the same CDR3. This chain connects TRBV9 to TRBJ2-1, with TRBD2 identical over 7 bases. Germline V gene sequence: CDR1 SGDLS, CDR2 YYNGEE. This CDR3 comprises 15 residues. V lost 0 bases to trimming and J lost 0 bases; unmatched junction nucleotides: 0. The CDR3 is CASSVGGGSYNEQFF. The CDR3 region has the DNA TGTGCCAGCAGCGTAGGCGGGGGCTCCTACAATGAGCAGTTCTTC. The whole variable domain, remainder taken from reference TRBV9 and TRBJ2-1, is DSGVTQTPKHLITATGQRVTLRCSPRSGDLSVYWYQQSLDQGLQFLIQYYNGEERAKGNILERFSAQQFPDLHSELNLSSLELGDSALYFCASSVGGGSYNEQFFGPGTRLTVL.

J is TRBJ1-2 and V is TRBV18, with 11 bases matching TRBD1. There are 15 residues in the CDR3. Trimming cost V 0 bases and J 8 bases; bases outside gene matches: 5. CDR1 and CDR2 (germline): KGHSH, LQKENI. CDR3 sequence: CASSPPGQGVVGYTF. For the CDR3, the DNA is TGTGCCAGCTCACCACCGGGACAGGGGGTCGTCGGCTACACCTTC.

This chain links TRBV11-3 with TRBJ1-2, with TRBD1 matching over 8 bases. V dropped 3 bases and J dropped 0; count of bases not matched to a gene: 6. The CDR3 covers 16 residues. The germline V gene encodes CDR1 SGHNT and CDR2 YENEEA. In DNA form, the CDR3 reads TGTGCCAGCAGCTTGTCCGGGACAGGAGCTAACTATGGCTACACCTTC. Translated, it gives CASSLSGTGANYGYTF.

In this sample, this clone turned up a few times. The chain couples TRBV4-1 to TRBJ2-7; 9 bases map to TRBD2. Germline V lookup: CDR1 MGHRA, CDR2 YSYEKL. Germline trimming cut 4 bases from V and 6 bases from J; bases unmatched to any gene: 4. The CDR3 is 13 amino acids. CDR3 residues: CASSPGTSSEQYF. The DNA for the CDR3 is TGCGCCAGCAGCCCCGGGACTAGCTCCGAGCAGTACTTC.

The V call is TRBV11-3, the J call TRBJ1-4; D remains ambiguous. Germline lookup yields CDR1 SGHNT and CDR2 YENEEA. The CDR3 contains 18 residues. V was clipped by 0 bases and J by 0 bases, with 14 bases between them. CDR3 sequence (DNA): TGTGCCAGCAGCTTAGATAGGAGGAGCCGCGCAACTAATGAAAAACTGTTTTTT. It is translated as CASSLDRRSRATNEKLFF.

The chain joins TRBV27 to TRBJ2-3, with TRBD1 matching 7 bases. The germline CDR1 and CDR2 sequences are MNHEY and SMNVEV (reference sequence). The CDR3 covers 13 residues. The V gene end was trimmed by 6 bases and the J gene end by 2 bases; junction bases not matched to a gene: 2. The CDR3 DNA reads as TGTGCCAGCAGGGGGACAGCCACAGATACGCAGTATTTT. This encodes CASRGTATDTQYF.